These T cell receptor beta chains were read from a single sample in a study of CD8+CD57+ T cells in acquired aplastic anemia. TCRdb independently ran MiXCR on the reads; one entry per CDR3 protein. The sample holds approximately 70,000 distinct CDR3 sequences, 55% seen once. Material for sequencing was sorted CD4+, CD8+, or CD8+CD57+ T cells (not recorded which) from PBMCs. Receptors were obtained from a human donor in good health, serving as a control. The CDR3 runs from the conserved cysteine through the conserved F or W. A D gene is named only where the DNA matches it firmly. A row's size may be missing; if present it is once, few, many or a size class.

.	TRBD2	TRBV10-3	TRBJ2-7	TGTGCCATCAGTAGACTAGCGGGAGGTCTGTACGAGCAGTACTTC	CAISRLAGGLYEQYF
many	.	TRBV2	TRBJ2-3	TGTGCCAGCAGTGCTATCCCTACGGGGGGCCGCGATACGCAGTATTTT	CASSAIPTGGRDTQYF
many	.	TRBV5-4	TRBJ2-1	TGTGCCAGCAGCTTGGATAGCAGCGGCAATGAGCAGTTCTTC	CASSLDSSGNEQFF
medium-sized	.	TRBV24-1	TRBJ2-5	TGTGCCTCCTCTGACCAGTCAGAGACCCAGTACTTC	CASSDQSETQYF
.	TRBD1	TRBV19	TRBJ1-6	TGTGCCAGTAACCACAGGGGGACAAATTCACCCCTCCACTTT	CASNHRGTNSPLHF
many	TRBD2	TRBV4-2	TRBJ2-1	TGTGCCAGCAGCCAAGGACTAGCGGGAGGGTACAATGAGGAGCAGTTCTTC	CASSQGLAGGYNEEQFF
many	TRBD2	TRBV7-2	TRBJ2-2	TGTGCCAGCAGCTTAGTGCTAGCGGGAGGTCCCGGGGAGCTGTTTTTT	CASSLVLAGGPGELFF
medium-sized	.	TRBV19	TRBJ1-2	TGTGCCAGTAGTCCCCCCCGACTGCCCTATGGCTACACCTTC	CASSPPRLPYGYTF
.	.	TRBV25-1	TRBJ2-7	TGTGCCAGCAGTGAAGGGGAATGGTACGAGCAGTACTTC	CASSEGEWYEQYF
.	TRBD1	TRBV2	TRBJ1-4	TGTGCCAGCAGCGAGGACAGGGGTGAAAAACTGTTTTTT	CASSEDRGEKLFF
few	TRBD1	TRBV18	TRBJ1-5	TGTGCCAGCTCGACAGGGAAAAATCAGCCCCAGCATTTT	CASSTGKNQPQHF
.	.	TRBV6-1	TRBJ1-2	TGTGCCAGCTCACCACCGGGCAGGGCCCTCTATGGCCACACCTTC	CASSPPGRALYGHTF
once	TRBD1	TRBV9	TRBJ2-7	TGTGCCAGCAGCGTAGCAGGGGGCCCCTACGAGCAGTACTTC	CASSVAGGPYEQYF
.	TRBD2	TRBV24-1	TRBJ2-7	TGTGCCACCAGTGACGGGGAGGGATGGGGCGAGCAGTACTTC	CATSDGEGWGEQYF
.	TRBD2	TRBV9	TRBJ2-1	TGTGCCAGCAGCGTGTTACTAGCGGGGAGTTCGGGAGTGCAGTTCTTC	CASSVLLAGSSGVQFF
.	.	TRBV7-7	TRBJ2-3	TGTGCCAGCAGCGCCCAAAGCACAGATACGCAGTATTTT	CASSAQSTDTQYF
.	.	TRBV29-1	TRBJ1-2	TGCAGCGTTCCATCCGGTGGCTACGGGAATGGCTACACCTTC	CSVPSGGYGNGYTF
many	.	TRBV10-3	TRBJ1-5	TGTGCCGCAGGAGCAGGAGGGGCGGGGGGCAATCAGCCCCAGCATTTT	CAAGAGGAGGNQPQHF
.	TRBD1	TRBV11-1	TRBJ2-7	TGTGCCAGCAGCTCCCGGGACAGTCCGGCGAGCTCCTACGAGCAGTACTTC	CASSSRDSPASSYEQYF
.	.	TRBV7-2	TRBJ2-5	TGTGCCAGCAGCTTACTCAAGGAGGAGACCCAGTACTTC	CASSLLKEETQYF
.	.	TRBV5-6	TRBJ2-7	TGTGCCAGCAGCTGGGGCGGACGGGCGCTTGCCTACGAGCAGTACTTC	CASSWGGRALAYEQYF
many	.	TRBV7-7	TRBJ2-1	TGTGCCAGCAGTCGAGGGGGTTCGTACAATGAGCAGTTCTTC	CASSRGGSYNEQFF